The 28 T cell receptor beta chains given below trace back to one sample, sequenced in a study of TIL therapy for anti-PD-1-resistant metastatic lung cancer. Sequencing used immunoSEQ v3. Clones were sequenced by immunoSEQ multiplex PCR, and TCRdb holds only the in-frame ones, with some missing. The data show 25,000 to 40,000 clones, with about 79% seen just once and 2.5% to 3% held by the top ten. The time point is: pre-treatment sample, taken before nivolumab and TIL therapy. The sample here was blood, taken at baseline. The source is a woman aged 25 to 80 with non-small cell lung cancer.

The chain couples TRBV30 to TRBJ2-7; 7 nucleotides align to TRBD1. V shed 3 bases, J shed 6 bases, and the junction held 17 bases outside the gene matches. CDR1 is GTSNPN and CDR2 is SVGIG in the germline V gene (reference sequence). The CDR3 has 16 amino acids. The CDR3 DNA reads TGTGCCTGGAGACGAACAGGGGCCGCTCGCGAGGGCGAGCAGTACTTC. As protein: CAWRRTGAAREGEQYF. The full variable domain, completed using reference TRBV30 and TRBJ2-7, is SQTIHQWPATLVQPVGSPLSLECTVEGTSNPNLYWYRQAAGRGLQLLFYSVGIGQISSEVPQNLSASRPQDRQFILSSKKLLLSDSGFYLCAWRRTGAAREGEQYFGPGTRLTVT.

The chain uses TRBV5-4 and TRBJ2-2; a possible D gene is TRBD1 (5 bases). The CDR3 extends over 14 amino acids. The germline V gene encodes CDR1 SGHNT and CDR2 YYREEE (reference sequence). V was pared by 7 bases and J by 4 bases, with 14 bases between. CDR3 in DNA: TGTGCCAGCGGTAGCAGGGTTGGCACCGGGGAGCTGTTTTTT. Encoded protein: CASGSRVGTGELFF.

The gene calls are TRBV2 and TRBJ1-2; D not resolved. CDR3 size: 11 residues. CDR1 and CDR2 from the germline V gene are SNHLY and FYNNEI. V was shortened by 4 bases and J by 7 bases, with 7 bases between the two germline ends. Written as DNA, the CDR3 is TGTGCCAGCAGTGTGAGTTCTGGCTACACCTTC. Its protein product is CASSVSSGYTF.

The chain links TRBV12-2 to TRBJ1-1. TRBV12-2 is an annotated pseudogene. This CDR3 has 19 residues. The CDR3 DNA reads TGTGCAAGTCGCTTAGCGTCGCGACAGGGAGGGGGGGACGGCACTGAAGCTTTCTTT. It translates to CASRLASRQGGGDGTEAFF.

This clone was observed a handful of times. The chain is built from TRBV2 and TRBJ1-5; tentative D call: TRBD1 (6 bases). In germline, CDR1 is SNHLY, CDR2 FYNNEI. V was clipped by 4 bases and J by 7 bases, with 14 bases between them. The CDR3 totals 14 residues. The CDR3 reads CASSGGAPGQPQHF. The CDR3 DNA reads TGTGCCAGCAGTGGGGGGGCGCCAGGCCAGCCCCAGCATTTT.

The chain has TRBV5-5 and TRBJ2-7; a weak D match, TRBD2 (6 bases). CDR3 length: 15 residues. Looked up from germline, CDR1 is SGHKS and CDR2 is YYEKEE (reference sequence). V was pared by 0 bases and J by 3 bases, with 13 bases between. The CDR3 DNA follows: TGTGCCAGCAGCTTGGGTGGGAGGAACTACTACGAGCAGTACTTC. This gives the protein CASSLGGRNYYEQYF.

The chain recombines TRBV10-3 with TRBJ2-1; 8 bases fit TRBD2. The V and J ends lost 0 bases and 4 bases, in that order; junction bases with no gene match: 2. The CDR3 covers 15 residues. Germline-derived CDR1 and CDR2 are ENHRY and SYGVKD. CDR3 sequence reads: CAISESASGYNEQFF. The CDR3 DNA follows: TGTGCCATCAGTGAGTCTGCTAGCGGGTACAATGAGCAGTTCTTC.

The V gene is TRBV6-6, the J gene TRBJ2-7, with D unresolved. The germline gives CDR1 MNHNY, CDR2 SVGAGI (reference sequence). This CDR3 has 16 residues. Trimming removed 0 bases from V and 6 bases from J, with 18 bases in between. CDR3 nucleotides: TGTGCCAGCAGTTACTCAGGAGTAACCCGAGAGAGCGAGCAGTACTTC. This gives the protein CASSYSGVTRESEQYF.

Worth noting for this clone: The sample contains more than one DNA sequence encoding this CDR3. The rearrangement uses TRBV11-2 and TRBJ2-3; TRBD2 might be the D (6 bases). Germline V gene data show CDR1 as SGHAT and CDR2 as FQNNGV. Trimming stripped 1 base from V and 2 bases from J, with 7 bases between. The CDR3 totals 14 residues. CDR3 sequence (DNA): TGTGCCAGCAGCTTAGGCGGGACCACAGATACGCAGTATTTT. Translated: CASSLGGTTDTQYF.

The V and J genes are TRBV2 and TRBJ1-5, with D perhaps TRBD1 (6 bases). Deletions cut 5 bases from V and 3 bases from J, with 17 bases between. This CDR3 is built from 16 residues. Germline assignment: CDR1 SNHLY and CDR2 FYNNEI. The CDR3 DNA sequence: TGTGCCAGCAGTCTCCAGGGGCCTCATTCCAATCAGCCCCAGCATTTT. Its translation: CASSLQGPHSNQPQHF.

The chain combines TRBV2 with TRBJ2-1; 15 bases map to TRBD2. V lost 1 base, J lost 10 bases, and 5 bases stayed unmatched. The CDR3 is 16 amino acids. Germline CDR1 reads SNHLY; CDR2 reads FYNNEI. The CDR3 here is CASSEGTSGRVGEQFF. Here the CDR3 DNA reads TGTGCCAGCAGTGAAGGGACTAGCGGGAGGGTAGGGGAGCAGTTCTTC.

This clone was observed a handful of times. The V call is TRBV19, the J call TRBJ2-2; 7 bases are shared with TRBD2. CDR1 is LNHDA, CDR2 SQIVND, per germline (reference sequence). The CDR3 sequence is 16 residues long. With V trimmed by 5 bases and J by 9 bases, 15 bases remained unmatched. CDR3 coding DNA: TGTGCCAGTAGTCCTTACGACAGTCCGGGAGGTAGGGAGCTGTTTTTT. Protein sequence: CASSPYDSPGGRELFF.

This clone was observed once. The chain joins TRBV19 to TRBJ2-2; TRBD1 aligns across 10 bases. Trimming took 3 bases from V and 3 from J; bases not matched to a gene: 13. The CDR3 has 19 residues. Germline values: CDR1 LNHDA, CDR2 SQIVND (reference sequence). The CDR3 spells CASSISGPGQGRYTGELFF. Written as DNA, the CDR3 is TGTGCCAGTAGTATCTCCGGTCCGGGACAGGGGAGGTACACCGGGGAGCTGTTTTTT.

J is TRBJ1-2 and V is TRBV11-2; D not certain. CDR1 and CDR2 (germline): SGHAT, FQNNGV. This CDR3 has 14 amino acids. Trimming left V 5 bases short and J 4 bases short, with 14 bases between. The CDR3 reads CASSPASEFYGYTF. Written as DNA, the CDR3 is TGTGCCAGCAGCCCCGCATCAGAGTTCTATGGCTACACCTTC.

The V and J genes are TRBV7-9 and TRBJ2-7, with no clear D. The CDR3 is 13 amino acids. Germline CDR1 and CDR2: SEHNR and FQNEAQ (reference sequence). V lost 1 base and J lost 6, with 10 bases in between. CDR3 loop: CASSLGVAFEQYF. The CDR3 DNA follows: TGTGCCAGCAGCTTAGGCGTAGCCTTCGAGCAGTACTTC. Together with reference TRBV7-9 and TRBJ2-7, the CDR3 gives the full variable domain: DTGVSQNPRHKITKRGQNVTFRCDPISEHNRLYWYRQTLGQGPEFLTYFQNEAQLEKSRLLSDRFSAERPKGSFSTLEIQRTEQGDSAMYLCASSLGVAFEQYFGPGTRLTVT.

The CDR3 DNA reads TGTGCCAGCAGTTTTTTACAGGGGAATCAGCCCCAGCATTTT. Translating gives CASSFLQGNQPQHF. The chain joins TRBV27 to TRBJ1-5; 7 bases map to TRBD1. Germline V gene lookup returns CDR1 MNHEY and CDR2 SMNVEV (reference sequence). The CDR3 is made up of 14 amino acids. The V gene end was trimmed by 3 bases and the J gene end by 4 bases; junction bases not matched to a gene: 3.

The CDR3, as DNA: TGTGCCAGCAGTCCGGGGCCTTTCTCCTACAATGAGCAGTTCTTC. Residues: CASSPGPFSYNEQFF. V gene TRBV27 combines with J gene TRBJ2-1, with D possibly called TRBD1 or TRBD2 (5 bases each). The germline V gene encodes CDR1 MNHEY and CDR2 SMNVEV (reference sequence). This CDR3 comprises 15 residues. Trimming cost V 5 bases and J 0 bases, with 11 bases left between them.

This clone has just one count. The chain couples TRBV5-4 to TRBJ2-6, with no clear D. In germline, CDR1 is SGHNT, CDR2 YYREEE (reference sequence). The CDR3 length is 16 residues. Trimming took 4 bases from V and 2 from J, leaving 13 bases between them. CDR3 residues: CASSRPQVAGANVLTF. The CDR3 DNA follows: TGTGCCAGCAGCCGGCCTCAGGTCGCTGGGGCCAACGTCCTGACTTTC.

About this clone: The junction differs from germline at one of its ends, possibly a read error. This rearrangement joins TRBV15 to TRBJ2-7; no definite D call. There are 13 residues in the CDR3. Germline lookup yields CDR1 LNHNV and CDR2 YYDKDF (reference sequence). The DNA for the CDR3 is TGTGCCACCAGCGTCCAGGTTATCGACGTCTATGTTTTC. This gives the protein CATSVQVIDVYVF.

The V call is TRBV5-1, the J call TRBJ2-7; 12 nucleotides line up with TRBD2. CDR1 SGHRS and CDR2 YFSETQ come from the germline V gene. Trimming took 6 bases from V and 4 from J; bases not matched to a gene: 11. The CDR3 contains 16 residues. The CDR3 nucleotides read TGCGCCAGCAACTCTGGGACTAGCGGGTTGTTGTACGAGCAGTACTTC. Protein sequence: CASNSGTSGLLYEQYF.

The V and J genes are TRBV25-1 and TRBJ2-5, with 8 bases lining up with TRBD1. Losses at the gene ends were 6 bases for V and 5 bases for J; bases not matched to a gene: 11. CDR3 length: 15 residues. The V gene's germline CDR1 is MGHDK and CDR2 SYGVNS. The CDR3 loop reads CASRKLGQGFETQYF. Written as DNA, the CDR3 is TGTGCCAGCAGAAAACTAGGACAGGGTTTCGAGACCCAGTACTTC.

In its sample, this clone was seen a few times. This chain joins TRBV5-1 and TRBJ1-2; tentative D call: TRBD1 (6 bases). V lost 4 bases, J lost 8 bases, and 18 bases lay in between. Germline V gene data show CDR1 as SGHRS and CDR2 as YFSETQ. There are 14 residues in the CDR3. CDR3 coding DNA: TGCGCCAGCAGCCGCACAGGGTGGGGAAGAGGCTACACCTTC. It encodes CASSRTGWGRGYTF. Full variable domain (remainder filled in from reference TRBV5-1 and TRBJ1-2): KAGVTQTPRYLIKTRGQQVTLSCSPISGHRSVSWYQQTPGQGLQFLFEYFSETQRNKGNFPGRFSGRQFSNSRSEMNVSTLELGDSALYLCASSRTGWGRGYTFGSGTRLTVV.

The genes are TRBV27 and TRBJ1-1; no reliable D call. V lost 4 bases to trimming and J lost 7 bases, with 13 bases between them. Germline V gives CDR1 MNHEY, CDR2 SMNVEV (reference sequence). CDR3 size: 13 residues. The CDR3 loop is CASSSSGGFEAFF. The DNA for the CDR3 is TGTGCCAGCAGTTCCTCCGGAGGCTTTGAAGCTTTCTTT.

V and J are TRBV7-8 and TRBJ2-7, with TRBD1 matching over 9 bases. After removal of 1 base from V and 8 bases from J, the junction contained 18 bases not matched to a gene. Germline V gene lookup returns CDR1 SGHVS and CDR2 FQNEAQ. This CDR3 comprises 18 residues. This chain's CDR3 is CASSLGGTGSRVGVKQYF. DNA for the CDR3: TGTGCCAGCAGCTTAGGTGGGACAGGGTCCCGGGTGGGGGTAAAGCAGTACTTC.

The chain is built from TRBV19 and TRBJ2-5, with D possibly matching TRBD1 (5 bases). This CDR3 has 13 amino acids. CDR1 is LNHDA, CDR2 SQIVND, per germline (reference sequence). Trimming shortened V by 3 bases and J by 4 bases, and 9 bases separated the two germline ends. In DNA form, the CDR3 reads TGTGCCAGTAGTATTCAGGGCCTAGAGACCCAGTACTTC. Encoded protein: CASSIQGLETQYF.

Remarks on this clone: This sample also contains other DNA sequences that code for the same CDR3. The CDR3 nucleotides are TGCAGCGTTGAAGAGGGTTGGGGGGACGAGCAGTACTTC. The encoded protein is CSVEEGWGDEQYF. The chain combines TRBV29-1 with TRBJ2-7, with D maybe TRBD2 (6 bases). This CDR3 is 13 amino acids long. Deletions cut 0 bases from V and 5 bases from J, with 11 bases between. The germline V gene has CDR1 SQVTM and CDR2 ANQGSEA.

The V call is TRBV18, the J call TRBJ2-7, with D perhaps assigned TRBD1 or TRBD2 (5 bases each). V shed 5 bases and J shed 0 bases, with 14 bases lying between them. The CDR3 consists of 15 residues. Germline V CDR1 and CDR2: KGHSH, LQKENI. The DNA for the CDR3 is TGTGCCAGCTCAGGTTCCGGGACGGACTCCTACGAGCAGTACTTC. Translated: CASSGSGTDSYEQYF. Together with reference TRBV18 and TRBJ2-7, the CDR3 gives the full variable domain: NAGVMQNPRHLVRRRGQEARLRCSPMKGHSHVYWYRQLPEEGLKFMVYLQKENIIDESGMPKERFSAEFPKEGPSILRIQQVVRGDSAAYFCASSGSGTDSYEQYFGPGTRLTVT.

The V call is TRBV30, the J call TRBJ2-2; the match to TRBD1 covers 7 bases. Trimming removed 3 bases from V and 1 base from J; junction bases left unmatched: 5. CDR1 is GTSNPN and CDR2 is SVGIG in the germline V gene (reference sequence). This CDR3 region has 15 residues. CDR3 in DNA: TGTGCCTGGAGGGGTCGACAGGGGAACACCGGGGAGCTGTTTTTT. This gives the protein CAWRGRQGNTGELFF.